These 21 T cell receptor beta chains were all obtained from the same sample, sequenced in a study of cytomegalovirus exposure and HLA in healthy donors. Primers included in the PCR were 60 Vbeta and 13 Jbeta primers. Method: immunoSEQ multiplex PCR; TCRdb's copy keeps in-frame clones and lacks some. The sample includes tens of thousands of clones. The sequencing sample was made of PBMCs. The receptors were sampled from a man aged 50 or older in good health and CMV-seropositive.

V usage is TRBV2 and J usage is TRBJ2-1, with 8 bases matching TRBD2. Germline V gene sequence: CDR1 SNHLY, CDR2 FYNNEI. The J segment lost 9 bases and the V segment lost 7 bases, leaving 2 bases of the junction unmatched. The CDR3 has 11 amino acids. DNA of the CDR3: TGTGCCAGCAATCGGGGGGGTGAGCAGTTCTTC. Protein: CASNRGGEQFF.

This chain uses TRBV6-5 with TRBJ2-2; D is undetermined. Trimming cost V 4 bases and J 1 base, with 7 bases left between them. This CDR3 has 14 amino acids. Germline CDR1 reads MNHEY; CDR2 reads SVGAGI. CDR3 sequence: CASSFRQNTGELFF. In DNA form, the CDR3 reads TGTGCCAGCAGTTTCCGACAGAACACCGGGGAGCTGTTTTTT.

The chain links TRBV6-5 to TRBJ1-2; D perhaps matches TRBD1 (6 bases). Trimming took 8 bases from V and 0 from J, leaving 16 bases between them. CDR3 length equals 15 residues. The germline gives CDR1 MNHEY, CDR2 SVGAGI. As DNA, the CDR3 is TGTGCCAGCGGGACACGACTAACACCTAACTATGGCTACACCTTC. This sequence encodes CASGTRLTPNYGYTF.

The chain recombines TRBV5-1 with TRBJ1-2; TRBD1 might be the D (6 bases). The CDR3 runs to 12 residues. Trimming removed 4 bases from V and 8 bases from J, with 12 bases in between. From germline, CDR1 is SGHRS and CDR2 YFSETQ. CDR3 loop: CASSTGTVGYTF. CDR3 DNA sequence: TGCGCCAGCAGCACAGGGACCGTCGGCTACACCTTC.

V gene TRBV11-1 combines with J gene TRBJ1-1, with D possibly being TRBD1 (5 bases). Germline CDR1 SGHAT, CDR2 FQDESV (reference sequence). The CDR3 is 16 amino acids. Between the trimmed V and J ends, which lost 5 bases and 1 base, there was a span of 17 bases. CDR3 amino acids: CASSRRDFLANTEAFF. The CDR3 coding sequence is TGTGCCAGCAGCCGCCGGGACTTCTTGGCGAACACTGAAGCTTTCTTT.

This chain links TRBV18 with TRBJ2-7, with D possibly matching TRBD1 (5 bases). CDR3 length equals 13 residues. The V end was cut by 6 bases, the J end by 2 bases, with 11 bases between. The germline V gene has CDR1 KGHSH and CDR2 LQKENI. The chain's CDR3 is CASSHDSPYEQYF. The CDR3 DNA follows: TGTGCCAGCTCTCATGACAGCCCCTACGAGCAGTACTTC.

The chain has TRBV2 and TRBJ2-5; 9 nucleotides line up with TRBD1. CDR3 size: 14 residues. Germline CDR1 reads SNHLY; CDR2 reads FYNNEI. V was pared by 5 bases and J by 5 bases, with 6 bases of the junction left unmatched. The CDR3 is CASSRTGVRETQYF. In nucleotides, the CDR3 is TGTGCCAGCAGTCGGACAGGGGTCAGGGAGACCCAGTACTTC. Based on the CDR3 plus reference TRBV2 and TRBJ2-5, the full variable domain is EPEVTQTPSHQVTQMGQEVILRCVPISNHLYFYWYRQILGQKVEFLVSFYNNEISEKSEIFDDQFSVERPDGSNFTLKIRSTKLEDSAMYFCASSRTGVRETQYFGPGTRLLVL.

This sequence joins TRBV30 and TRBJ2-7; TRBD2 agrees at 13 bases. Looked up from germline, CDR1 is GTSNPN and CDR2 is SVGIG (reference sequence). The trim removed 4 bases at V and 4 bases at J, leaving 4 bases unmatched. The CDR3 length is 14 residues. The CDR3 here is CAWNQLAGGYEQYF. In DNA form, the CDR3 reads TGTGCCTGGAACCAACTAGCGGGAGGGTACGAGCAGTACTTC. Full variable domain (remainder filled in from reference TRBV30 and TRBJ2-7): SQTIHQWPATLVQPVGSPLSLECTVEGTSNPNLYWYRQAAGRGLQLLFYSVGIGQISSEVPQNLSASRPQDRQFILSSKKLLLSDSGFYLCAWNQLAGGYEQYFGPGTRLTVT.

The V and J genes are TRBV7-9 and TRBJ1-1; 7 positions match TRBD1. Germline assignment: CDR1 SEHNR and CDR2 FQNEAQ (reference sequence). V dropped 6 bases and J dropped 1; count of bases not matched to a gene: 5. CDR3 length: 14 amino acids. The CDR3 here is CASSLGQTNTEAFF. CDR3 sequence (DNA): TGTGCCAGCAGTTTGGGACAGACGAACACTGAAGCTTTCTTT. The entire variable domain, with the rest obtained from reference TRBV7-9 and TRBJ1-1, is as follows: DTGVSQNPRHKITKRGQNVTFRCDPISEHNRLYWYRQTLGQGPEFLTYFQNEAQLEKSRLLSDRFSAERPKGSFSTLEIQRTEQGDSAMYLCASSLGQTNTEAFFGQGTRLTVV.

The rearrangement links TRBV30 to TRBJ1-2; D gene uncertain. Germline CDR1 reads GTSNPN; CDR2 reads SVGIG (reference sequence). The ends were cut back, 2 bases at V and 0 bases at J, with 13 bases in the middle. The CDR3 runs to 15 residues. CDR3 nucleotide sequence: TGTGCCTGGAGTATCAAAAGAGGAGCTAACTATGGCTACACCTTC. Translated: CAWSIKRGANYGYTF.

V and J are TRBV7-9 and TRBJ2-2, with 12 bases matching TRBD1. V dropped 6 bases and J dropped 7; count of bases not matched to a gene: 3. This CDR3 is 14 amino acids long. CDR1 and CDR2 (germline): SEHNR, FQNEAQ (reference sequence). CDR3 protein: CASRGQGAGGELFF. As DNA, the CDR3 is TGTGCCAGCAGGGGACAGGGGGCCGGCGGGGAGCTGTTTTTT. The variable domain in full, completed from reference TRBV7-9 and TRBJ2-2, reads DTGVSQNPRHKITKRGQNVTFRCDPISEHNRLYWYRQTLGQGPEFLTYFQNEAQLEKSRLLSDRFSAERPKGSFSTLEIQRTEQGDSAMYLCASRGQGAGGELFFGEGSRLTVL.

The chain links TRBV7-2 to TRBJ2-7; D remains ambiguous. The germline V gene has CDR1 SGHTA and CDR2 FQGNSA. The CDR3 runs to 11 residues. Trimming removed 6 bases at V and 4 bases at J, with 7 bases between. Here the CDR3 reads CASSQRYEQYF. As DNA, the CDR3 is TGTGCCAGCAGTCAACGGTACGAGCAGTACTTC.

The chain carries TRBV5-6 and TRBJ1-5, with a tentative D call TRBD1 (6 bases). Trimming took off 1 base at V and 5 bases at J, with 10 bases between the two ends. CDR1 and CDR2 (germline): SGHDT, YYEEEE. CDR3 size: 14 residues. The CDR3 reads CASSLFAGDQPQHF. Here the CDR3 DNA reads TGTGCCAGCAGCTTGTTCGCAGGGGATCAGCCCCAGCATTTT.

Here the CDR3 reads CASSRRTGGEQYV. The CDR3 nucleotides are TGTGCCAGCAGCCGGCGGACAGGGGGGGAGCAGTACGTC. The V gene is TRBV11-2, the J gene TRBJ2-7, with TRBD1 matching 10 bases. This CDR3 spans 13 amino acids. Germline CDR1 reads SGHAT; CDR2 reads FQNNGV. Trimming took 5 bases from V and 7 from J; bases not matched to a gene: 5.

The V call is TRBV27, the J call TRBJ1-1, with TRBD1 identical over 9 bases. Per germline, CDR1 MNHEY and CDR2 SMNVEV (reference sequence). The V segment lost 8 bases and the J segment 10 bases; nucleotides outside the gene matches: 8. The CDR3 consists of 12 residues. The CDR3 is CASSTTGGVAFF. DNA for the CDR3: TGTGCCAGCTCTACGACAGGGGGAGTAGCTTTCTTT.

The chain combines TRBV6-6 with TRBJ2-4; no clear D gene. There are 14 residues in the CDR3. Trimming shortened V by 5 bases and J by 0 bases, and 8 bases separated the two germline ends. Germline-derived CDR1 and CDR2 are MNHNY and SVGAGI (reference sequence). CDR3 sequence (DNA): TGTGCCAGCAGTCTAAACAGAGCCAAAAACATTCAGTACTTC. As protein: CASSLNRAKNIQYF.

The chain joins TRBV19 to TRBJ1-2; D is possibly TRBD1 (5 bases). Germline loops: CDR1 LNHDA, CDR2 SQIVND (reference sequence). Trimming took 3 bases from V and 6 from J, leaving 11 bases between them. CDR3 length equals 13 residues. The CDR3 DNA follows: TGTGCCAGTAGTATGGTAGGGGTGGATGGCTACACCTTC. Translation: CASSMVGVDGYTF.

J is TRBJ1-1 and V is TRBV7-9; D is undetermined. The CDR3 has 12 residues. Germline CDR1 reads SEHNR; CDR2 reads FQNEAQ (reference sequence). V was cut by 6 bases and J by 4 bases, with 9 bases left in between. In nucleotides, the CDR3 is TGTGCCAGCAGTACGACTGCCACTGAAGCTTTCTTT. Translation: CASSTTATEAFF.

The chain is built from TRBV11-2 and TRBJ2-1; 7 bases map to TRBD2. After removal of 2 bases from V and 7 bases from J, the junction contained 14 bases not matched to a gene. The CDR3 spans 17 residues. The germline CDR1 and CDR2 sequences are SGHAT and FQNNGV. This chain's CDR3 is CASSLIPGGRAGNEQFF. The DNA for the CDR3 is TGTGCCAGCAGCTTAATCCCGGGAGGAAGGGCAGGGAATGAGCAGTTCTTC.

CDR3 bases: TGTGCCAGCAGTTCTTCTCCGGGACAGGGAACTACTGAAGCTTTCTTT. Translating gives CASSSSPGQGTTEAFF. This rearrangement joins TRBV6-5 to TRBJ1-1; TRBD1 matches at 9 bases. This CDR3 has 16 amino acids. V trimming: 4 bases; J trimming: 5 bases; junction bases outside the gene matches: 11. The germline V gene has CDR1 MNHEY and CDR2 SVGAGI.

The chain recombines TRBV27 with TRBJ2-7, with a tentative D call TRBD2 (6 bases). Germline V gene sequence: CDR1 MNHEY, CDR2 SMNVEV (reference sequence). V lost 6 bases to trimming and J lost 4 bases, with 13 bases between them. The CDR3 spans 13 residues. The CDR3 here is CASRGIAAYEQYF. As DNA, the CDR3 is TGTGCCAGCAGGGGGATAGCGGCGTACGAGCAGTACTTC.